This entry features one T cell receptor beta chain sequence. The source of the sample is a study of blood T cell repertoires in COVID-19. Some clones are missing from TCRdb's copy, which holds only in-frame ones; the method was immunoSEQ multiplex PCR. The table lists about 120,000 clones, roughly 86% of them singletons, with roughly 10% in the top ten. The Seattle patients, enrolled during active infection, were followed longitudinally. Trimming left V 5 bases short and J 2 bases short, with 13 bases between. The CDR3 extends over 14 amino acids. Germline V lookup: CDR1 PRHDT, CDR2 FYEKMQ (reference sequence).

Material for sequencing was peripheral blood. The receptor's source is a woman between 65 and 79 years old with COVID-19, enrolled during active disease. V and J are TRBV13 and TRBJ2-7, with D maybe TRBD2 (7 bases). CDR3: CASSGSGTPYEQYF. Here the CDR3 DNA reads TGTGCCAGCAGCGGGAGCGGGACACCCTACGAGCAGTACTTC.